These T cell receptor beta chains were read from a single sample in a study of T-cell reconstitution after alpha-beta-depleted transplantation in children. TCRdb reprocessed the PCR reads via MiXCR and lists one record per CDR3 protein. Of hundreds of thousands of distinct CDR3 sequences listed, approximately 15% are singletons. The source material was PBMCs from the stem cell graft donor, sampled from the stem cell graft. The source is a human donor who donated a stem cell graft to a child with acute myeloid leukemia. Both conserved end residues are trimmed from each CDR3.

v_call	j_call	cdr3_aa
TRBV12-5	TRBJ2-7	ASGPRQGLTYEQY
TRBV12-3/TRBV12-4	TRBJ2-3	ASSLAGISTDTQY
TRBV20-1	TRBJ1-1	SVISGTEAF
TRBV27	TRBJ2-1	ASRISSVIYNEQF
TRBV29-1	TRBJ2-4	SVVRTGIAKNIQY
TRBV6-5	TRBJ2-5	ASSSQGVAQETQY
TRBV7-2	TRBJ1-3	ASSLATFSGNTIY
TRBV6-1	TRBJ1-5	ASRREVFSNQPQH
TRBV24-1	TRBJ2-2	ATSDFSGTGPAGELF
TRBV5-1	TRBJ1-2	ASSSHPVLANYGYT
TRBV29-1	TRBJ2-1	SVVGRPSSYNEQF
TRBV7-2	TRBJ1-1	ASSYGRRGTEAF
TRBV6-5	TRBJ2-1	ASSYSLAGFSNEQF
TRBV7-2	TRBJ1-4	ASSLWDGDATNEKLF
TRBV5-5	TRBJ2-2	ASSLAGGLTGELF
TRBV6-1	TRBJ2-5	ASSEEAGGPETQY
TRBV18	TRBJ2-1	ASSPPIFDEQF
TRBV29-1	TRBJ1-2	SGGQEGYGYT
TRBV12-3/TRBV12-4	TRBJ2-3	ASSLAYSLTDTQY
TRBV7-9	TRBJ1-2	ASSLAGGTMANYGYT
TRBV27	TRBJ2-1	ASKKGEGQF
TRBV12-3/TRBV12-4	TRBJ1-1	ASSFSSGAF